This T cell receptor (beta chain) was retrieved from a study of OX40 agonist ivuxolimab in advanced cancers. Sequencing was performed with immunoSEQ multiplex PCR; in TCRdb, only in-frame clones are kept and a portion is missing. The data contain fewer than 65,000 clones, approximately 94% of them seen just once; the ten biggest clones take up about 19%. CDR3 length: 14 amino acids. Germline V CDR1 and CDR2: SGHNT, YENEEA. The trim removed 6 bases at V and 3 bases at J, leaving 5 bases unmatched. With autoimmune disease history or systemic immunosuppression, patients were excluded. The source was CD4+ or CD8+ T cells sorted from blood, collected in a trial of the OX40 agonist ivuxolimab. The chain links TRBV11-3 to TRBJ2-7, with TRBD1 identical over 10 bases. The sequence was collected from an adult with an advanced solid tumor such as melanoma, head and neck, liver or kidney cancer. The CDR3 DNA reads as TGTGCCAGCAGTCTCGGACAGGGGGGCTACGAGCAGTACTTC. Encoded protein: CASSLGQGGYEQYF.